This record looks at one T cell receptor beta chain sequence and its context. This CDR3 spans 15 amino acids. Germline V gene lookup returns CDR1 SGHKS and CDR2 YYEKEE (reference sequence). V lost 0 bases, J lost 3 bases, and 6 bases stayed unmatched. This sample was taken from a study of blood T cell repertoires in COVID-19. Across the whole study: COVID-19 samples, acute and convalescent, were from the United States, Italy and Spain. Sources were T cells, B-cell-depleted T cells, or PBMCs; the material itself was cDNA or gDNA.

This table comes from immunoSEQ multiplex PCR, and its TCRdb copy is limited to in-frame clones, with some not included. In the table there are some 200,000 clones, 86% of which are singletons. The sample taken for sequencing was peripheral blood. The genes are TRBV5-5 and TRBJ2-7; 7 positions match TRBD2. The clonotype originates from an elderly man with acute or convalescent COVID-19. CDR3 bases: TGTGCCAGCAGCTTGGGGCTAGCGGTTAGCTACGAGCAGTACTTC. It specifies CASSLGLAVSYEQYF.